Below, 17 T cell receptor beta chains from the same sample are listed, as sequenced in a study of T cell responses to AZD1222 COVID-19 vaccine. Profiling relied on immunoSEQ multiplex PCR, and the TCRdb table lists in-frame clones only, not all of them. The sample yields about 85,000 clones, 80% to 90% seen once. The starting material was peripheral blood, obtained on day 0 of AZD1222 vaccination. The receptors come from an adult in good health.

This sequence joins TRBV15 and TRBJ2-2; D is possibly TRBD2 (5 bases). Trimming cost V 0 bases and J 1 base, with 9 bases left between them. Germline CDR1 and CDR2: LNHNV and YYDKDF (reference sequence). The CDR3 contains 16 residues. Here the CDR3 DNA reads TGTGCCACCAGCAGAGATCGAGCGGAGAACACCGGGGAGCTGTTTTTT. Encoded protein: CATSRDRAENTGELFF.

J is TRBJ1-2 and V is TRBV9, with 10 bases matching TRBD1. CDR1 SGDLS and CDR2 YYNGEE come from the germline V gene. V lost 2 bases, J lost 2 bases, and 6 bases stayed unmatched. The CDR3 totals 16 residues. CDR3 sequence: CASSVGQGIRNYGYTF. The CDR3 DNA sequence: TGTGCCAGCAGCGTGGGACAGGGGATTAGGAACTATGGCTACACCTTC. The variable domain in full, with the rest retrieved from reference TRBV9 and TRBJ1-2, is DSGVTQTPKHLITATGQRVTLRCSPRSGDLSVYWYQQSLDQGLQFLIQYYNGEERAKGNILERFSAQQFPDLHSELNLSSLELGDSALYFCASSVGQGIRNYGYTFGSGTRLTVV.

V gene TRBV3-1 (or the pseudogene TRBV3-2) combines with J gene TRBJ2-1; tentative D call: TRBD2 (6 bases). Between the trimmed V and J ends, which lost 4 bases and 4 bases, there was a span of 17 bases. The CDR3 consists of 16 residues. Germline CDR1 and CDR2: LGHDT and YNNKEL (reference sequence). For the CDR3, the DNA is TGTGCCAGCAGCCCCTCTCCCAGAGCGGGTTACAATGAGCAGTTCTTC. This gives the protein CASSPSPRAGYNEQFF.

The chain has TRBV14 and TRBJ2-1; unclear D gene. Trimming stripped 0 bases from V and 4 bases from J, with 7 bases between. The CDR3 loop spans 14 amino acids. CDR1 SGHDN and CDR2 FVKESK come from the germline V gene. CDR3 region: CASSQEIEYNEQFF. CDR3 DNA sequence: TGTGCCAGCAGCCAAGAAATCGAGTACAATGAGCAGTTCTTC.

The DNA for the CDR3 is TGCGCCAGCAGCAGAGAAACACAGGGGGATGGAAACACCATATATTTT. It yields the protein CASSRETQGDGNTIYF. The rearrangement links TRBV5-1 to TRBJ1-3, with 8 positions matching TRBD1. This CDR3 is built from 16 residues. Trimming removed 4 bases from V and 3 bases from J; junction bases left unmatched: 9. CDR1 SGHRS and CDR2 YFSETQ come from the germline V gene. Variable domain in full (rest from reference TRBV5-1 and TRBJ1-3): KAGVTQTPRYLIKTRGQQVTLSCSPISGHRSVSWYQQTPGQGLQFLFEYFSETQRNKGNFPGRFSGRQFSNSRSEMNVSTLELGDSALYLCASSRETQGDGNTIYFGEGSWLTVV.

The chain carries TRBV18 and TRBJ2-2; no clear D. Trimming stripped 2 bases from V and 7 bases from J, with 8 bases between. Germline values: CDR1 KGHSH, CDR2 LQKENI. This CDR3 contains 13 residues. CDR3 region: CASSPLSDGELFF. CDR3 sequence (DNA): TGTGCCAGCTCACCATTGTCTGACGGGGAGCTGTTTTTT.

The V gene is TRBV6-1, the J gene TRBJ2-7; the D is unclear. The CDR3 loop spans 16 amino acids. Trimming stripped 0 bases from V and 2 bases from J, with 14 bases between. CDR1 and CDR2 from the germline V gene are MNHNS and SASEGT. The CDR3 DNA follows: TGTGCCAGCAGTGAAGCAGCAACCTCTAGGGCCTACGAGCAGTACTTC. This gives the protein CASSEAATSRAYEQYF.

The CDR3 nucleotides read TGTGCCAGCAGTTACGCCCCATTAGTCGGGCAGCCCCAGCATTTT. This sequence encodes CASSYAPLVGQPQHF. The chain uses TRBV6-2 or TRBV6-3 and TRBJ1-5; D gene uncertain. From germline, CDR1 is MNHEY and CDR2 SVGEGT. Deletions cut 2 bases from V and 7 bases from J, with 15 bases between. The CDR3 is 15 amino acids.

This chain joins TRBV28 and TRBJ2-5, with TRBD2 matching 7 bases. With 3 bases clipped from V and 1 base from J, the junction kept 5 bases outside the gene matches. The V gene's germline CDR1 is MDHEN and CDR2 SYDVKM. The length of the CDR3 is 15 residues. CDR3 nucleotides: TGTGCCAGCAGTTTTCTAGCGGCCTTCCAAGAGACCCAGTACTTC. It is translated as CASSFLAAFQETQYF.

The rearrangement joins TRBV5-4 to TRBJ2-1; 14 nucleotides align to TRBD2. The CDR3 contains 17 residues. From germline, CDR1 is SGHNT and CDR2 YYREEE (reference sequence). V shed 2 bases, J shed 8 bases, and the junction held 9 bases outside the gene matches. The CDR3 region has the DNA TGTGCCAGCAGCTTTAGAGGGACTAGCGGGAGAGGCGATGAGCAGTTCTTC. Its translation: CASSFRGTSGRGDEQFF.

The chain links TRBV5-6 to TRBJ1-4, with D maybe TRBD1 (5 bases). CDR1 and CDR2 from the germline V gene are SGHDT and YYEEEE. The CDR3 length is 15 residues. Trimming took 5 bases from V and 7 from J, leaving 18 bases between them. The CDR3 DNA follows: TGTGCCAGCAGTAGTCCAATTCCCGGGACTGAAAAACTGTTTTTT. It translates to CASSSPIPGTEKLFF. The whole variable domain, remainder taken from reference TRBV5-6 and TRBJ1-4, is DAGVTQSPTHLIKTRGQQVTLRCSPKSGHDTVSWYQQALGQGPQFIFQYYEEEERQRGNFPDRFSGHQFPNYSSELNVNALLLGDSALYLCASSSPIPGTEKLFFGSGTQLSVL.

This rearrangement joins TRBV4-2 to TRBJ1-6; possible D gene TRBD1, 6 bases. This CDR3 is built from 21 residues. V was cut by 0 bases and J by 5 bases, with 26 bases left in between. Germline CDR1 and CDR2: LGHNA and YNFKEQ. CDR3 region: CASSQDVFGVFIDRNNSPLHF. CDR3 bases: TGTGCCAGCAGCCAAGATGTCTTTGGGGTCTTCATTGACAGGAATAATTCACCCCTCCACTTT.

The chain uses TRBV5-1 and TRBJ1-6; D unresolved. In germline, CDR1 is SGHRS, CDR2 YFSETQ. The CDR3 has 15 residues. Trimming removed 5 bases from V and 6 bases from J, with 15 bases in between. The DNA of the CDR3 is TGCGCCAGCAGTGGGGAAGGAAGCTTTAATTCACCCCTCCACTTT. It encodes CASSGEGSFNSPLHF.

This chain links TRBV7-8 with TRBJ1-2; the D gene is possibly TRBD1 (6 bases). V shed 5 bases and J shed 5 bases, with 21 bases lying between them. This CDR3 spans 16 amino acids. Germline CDR1 and CDR2: SGHVS and FQNEAQ. The CDR3 region has the DNA TGTGCCAGCAGCCCCCCCGGGACACACACCTCTTATGGCTACACCTTC. As protein: CASSPPGTHTSYGYTF.

This clone is a singleton in its sample. V usage is TRBV21-1 and J usage is TRBJ2-7; the tabulated D call, TRBD1, remains unverified against the DNA. TRBV21-1 is a pseudogene locus. This CDR3 has 14 amino acids. CDR3 nucleotides: TGTGCCAGCAGCCTGGGGCAGGCATTGGACGAGCAGTACTTC. It encodes CASSLGQALDEQYF.

The rearrangement joins TRBV5-1 to TRBJ2-3; 10 bases match TRBD1. From germline, CDR1 is SGHRS and CDR2 YFSETQ. V lost 3 bases, J lost 4 bases, and 11 bases stayed unmatched. The CDR3 spans 17 residues. CDR3 DNA sequence: TGCGCCAGCAGCTCGGGCCCCGGGACAGGGGCGGCAGATACGCAGTATTTT. Translation: CASSSGPGTGAADTQYF.

The chain combines TRBV5-1 with TRBJ1-5; no definite D call. Looked up from germline, CDR1 is SGHRS and CDR2 is YFSETQ. Trimming shortened V by 0 bases and J by 5 bases, and 6 bases separated the two germline ends. The CDR3 has 13 residues. The CDR3 here is CASSLEVDQPQHF. For the CDR3, the DNA is TGCGCCAGCAGCTTGGAGGTGGATCAGCCCCAGCATTTT. Full variable domain (rest looked up from reference TRBV5-1 and TRBJ1-5): KAGVTQTPRYLIKTRGQQVTLSCSPISGHRSVSWYQQTPGQGLQFLFEYFSETQRNKGNFPGRFSGRQFSNSRSEMNVSTLELGDSALYLCASSLEVDQPQHFGDGTRLSIL.